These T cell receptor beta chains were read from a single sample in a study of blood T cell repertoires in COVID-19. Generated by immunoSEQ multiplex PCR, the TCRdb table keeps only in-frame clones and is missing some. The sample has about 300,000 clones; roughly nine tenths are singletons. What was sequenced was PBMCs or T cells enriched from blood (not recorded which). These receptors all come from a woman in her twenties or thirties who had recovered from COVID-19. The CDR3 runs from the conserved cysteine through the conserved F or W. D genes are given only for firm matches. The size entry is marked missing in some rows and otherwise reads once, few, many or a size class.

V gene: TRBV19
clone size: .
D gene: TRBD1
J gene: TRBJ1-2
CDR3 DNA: TGTGCCAGTAGTTCAGGACAGGGGGGAATCTATGGCTACACCTTC
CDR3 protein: CASSSGQGGIYGYTF

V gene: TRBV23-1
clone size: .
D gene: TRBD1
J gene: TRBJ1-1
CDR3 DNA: TGCGCCAGCAGAAACGACAGGGAATCAGACACTGAAGCTTTCTTT
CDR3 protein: CASRNDRESDTEAFF

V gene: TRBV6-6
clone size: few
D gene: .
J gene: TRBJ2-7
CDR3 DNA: TGTGCCAGCACCTTGGGACTCGAATCCTACGAGCAGTACTTC
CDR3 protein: CASTLGLESYEQYF

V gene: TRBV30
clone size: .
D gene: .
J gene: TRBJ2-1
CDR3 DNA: TGTGCCTGGACCCGCACAGGGTCGGTCAACAATGAGCAGTTCTTC
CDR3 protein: CAWTRTGSVNNEQFF

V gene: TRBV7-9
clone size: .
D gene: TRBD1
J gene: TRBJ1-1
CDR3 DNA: TGTGCCAGCAGTTATAACAGGGGAATGGACGCTGAAGCTTTCTTT
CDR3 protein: CASSYNRGMDAEAFF

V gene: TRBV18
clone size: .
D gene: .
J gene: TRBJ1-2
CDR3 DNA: TGTGCCAGCTCACGGACCAGGGATGCAGGATACTATGGCTACACCTTC
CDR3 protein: CASSRTRDAGYYGYTF

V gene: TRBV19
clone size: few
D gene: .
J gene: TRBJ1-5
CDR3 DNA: TGTGCCAGTAGTATTTTTGACAGCCACAATCAGCCCCAGCATTTT
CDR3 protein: CASSIFDSHNQPQHF

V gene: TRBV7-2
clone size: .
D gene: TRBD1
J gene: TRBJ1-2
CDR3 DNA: TGTGCCAGCAGCCCGCGGACAGGGCAGGGTGGCTACACCTTC
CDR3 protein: CASSPRTGQGGYTF

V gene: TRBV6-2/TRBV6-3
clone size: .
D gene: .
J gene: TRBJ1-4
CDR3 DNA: TGTGCCAGCAGTTTTTTCGAGGATGAAAAACTGTTTTTT
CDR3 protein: CASSFFEDEKLFF

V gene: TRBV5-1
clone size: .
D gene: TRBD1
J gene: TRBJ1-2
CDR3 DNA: TGCGCCAGCAGCTTGGGGGACAGGGCATACTATGGCTACACCTTC
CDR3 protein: CASSLGDRAYYGYTF

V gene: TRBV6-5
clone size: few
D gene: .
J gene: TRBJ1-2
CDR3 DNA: TGTGCCAGCAGTTACTCGAAGGCCAGAGGCTATGGCTACACCTTC
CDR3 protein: CASSYSKARGYGYTF

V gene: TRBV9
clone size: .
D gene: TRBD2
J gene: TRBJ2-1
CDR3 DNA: TGTGCCAGCAGCGTAGCCCCTAGCGGGGGGTCCTACAATGAGCAGTTCTTC
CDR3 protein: CASSVAPSGGSYNEQFF

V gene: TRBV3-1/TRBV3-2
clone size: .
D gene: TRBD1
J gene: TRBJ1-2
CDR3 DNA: TGTGCCAGCAGCCAAGGTTACAGGGGCGGCGGCTACACCTTC
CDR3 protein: CASSQGYRGGGYTF

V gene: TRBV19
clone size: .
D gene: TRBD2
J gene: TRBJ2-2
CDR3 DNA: TGTGCCAGTAGTATAGCTAGCGGGGCGATCACCGGGGAGCTGTTTTTT
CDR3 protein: CASSIASGAITGELFF

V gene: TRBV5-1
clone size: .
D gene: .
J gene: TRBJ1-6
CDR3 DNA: TGCGCCAGCAGCTTAGGGGAATCACCCCTCCACTTT
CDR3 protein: CASSLGESPLHF

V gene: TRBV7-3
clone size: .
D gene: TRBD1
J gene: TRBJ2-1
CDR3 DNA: TGTGCCAGCAGCTTATTGGACAGGGTTGGCAATGAGCAGTTCTTC
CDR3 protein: CASSLLDRVGNEQFF

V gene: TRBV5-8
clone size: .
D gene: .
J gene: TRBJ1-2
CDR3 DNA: TGTGCCAGCAGCTTGGGGAGGCACAGGGTCGTTTATGGCTACACCTTC
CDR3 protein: CASSLGRHRVVYGYTF

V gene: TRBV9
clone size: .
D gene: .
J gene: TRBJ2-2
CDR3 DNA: TGTGCCAGCAGCCGGGAGAACACCGGGGAGCTGTTTTTT
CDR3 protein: CASSRENTGELFF

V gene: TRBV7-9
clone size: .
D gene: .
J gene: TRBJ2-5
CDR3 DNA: TGTGCCAGCAGCTTAGGGACTGCGTCCACCCAGTACTTC
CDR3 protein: CASSLGTASTQYF

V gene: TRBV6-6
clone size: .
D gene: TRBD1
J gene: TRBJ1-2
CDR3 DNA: TGTGCCACCAGGGACAGCGATAACTATGGCTACACCTTC
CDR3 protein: CATRDSDNYGYTF

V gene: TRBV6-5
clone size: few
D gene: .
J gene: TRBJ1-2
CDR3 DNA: TGTGCCAGCAGTCCTCAGGGAACCTATGGCTACACCTTC
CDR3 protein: CASSPQGTYGYTF

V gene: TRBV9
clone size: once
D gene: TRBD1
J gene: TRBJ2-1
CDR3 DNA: TGTGCCAGCAGCGCGCGAGGGGGACAGGGGGCTCTCAATGAGCAGTTCTTC
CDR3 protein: CASSARGGQGALNEQFF